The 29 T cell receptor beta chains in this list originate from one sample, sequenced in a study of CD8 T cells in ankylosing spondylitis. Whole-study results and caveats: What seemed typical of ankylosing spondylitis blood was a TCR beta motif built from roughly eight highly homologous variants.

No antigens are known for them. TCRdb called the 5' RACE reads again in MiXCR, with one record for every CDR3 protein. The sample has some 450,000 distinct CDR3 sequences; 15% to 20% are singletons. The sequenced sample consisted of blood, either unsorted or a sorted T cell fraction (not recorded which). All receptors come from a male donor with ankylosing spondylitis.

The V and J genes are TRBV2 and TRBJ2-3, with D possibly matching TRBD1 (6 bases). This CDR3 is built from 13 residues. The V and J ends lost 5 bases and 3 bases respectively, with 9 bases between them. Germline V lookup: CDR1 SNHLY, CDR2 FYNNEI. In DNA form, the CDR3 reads TGTGCCAGCAGTAATGGACAGACAGATACGCAGTATTTT. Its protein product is CASSNGQTDTQYF.

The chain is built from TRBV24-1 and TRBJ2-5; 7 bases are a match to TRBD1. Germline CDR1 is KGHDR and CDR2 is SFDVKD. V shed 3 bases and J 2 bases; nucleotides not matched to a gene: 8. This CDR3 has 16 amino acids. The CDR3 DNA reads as TGTGCCACCAGTGATCCCACCGGGACAGCACAAGAGACCCAGTACTTC. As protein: CATSDPTGTAQETQYF.

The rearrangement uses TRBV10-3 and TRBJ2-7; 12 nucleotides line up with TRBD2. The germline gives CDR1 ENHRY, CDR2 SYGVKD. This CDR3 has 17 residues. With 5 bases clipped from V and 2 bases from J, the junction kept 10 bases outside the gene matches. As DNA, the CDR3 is TGTGCCATCAGTCCCGGGACTAGCGGGTTTCGGGCCTACGAGCAGTACTTC. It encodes CAISPGTSGFRAYEQYF.

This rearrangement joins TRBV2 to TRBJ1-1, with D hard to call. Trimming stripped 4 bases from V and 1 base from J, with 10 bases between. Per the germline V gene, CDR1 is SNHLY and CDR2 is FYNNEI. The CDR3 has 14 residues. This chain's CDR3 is CASSVTASNTEAFF. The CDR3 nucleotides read TGTGCCAGCAGTGTTACAGCATCGAACACTGAAGCTTTCTTT.

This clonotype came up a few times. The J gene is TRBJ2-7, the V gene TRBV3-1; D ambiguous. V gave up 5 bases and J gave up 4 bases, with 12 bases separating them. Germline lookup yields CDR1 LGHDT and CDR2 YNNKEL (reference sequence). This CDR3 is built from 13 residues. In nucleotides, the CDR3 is TGTGCCAGCAGCTATGACACCCCGTACGAGCAGTACTTC. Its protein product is CASSYDTPYEQYF.

CDR3 loop: CASSLAGSQANTGELFF. The CDR3 coding sequence is TGCGCCAGCAGCTTGGCCGGGTCGCAGGCGAACACCGGGGAGCTGTTTTTT. V is TRBV5-1 and J is TRBJ2-2; D gene ambiguous. CDR3 length equals 17 residues. Germline V gene sequence: CDR1 SGHRS, CDR2 YFSETQ. V was trimmed by 0 bases and J by 0 bases, leaving 12 bases between them.

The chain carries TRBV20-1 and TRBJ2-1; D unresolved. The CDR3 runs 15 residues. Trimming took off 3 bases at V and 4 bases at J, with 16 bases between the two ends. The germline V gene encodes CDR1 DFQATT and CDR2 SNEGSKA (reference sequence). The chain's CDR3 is CSARDLGHPYNEQFF. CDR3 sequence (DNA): TGCAGTGCTAGGGACCTAGGGCACCCGTACAATGAGCAGTTCTTC.

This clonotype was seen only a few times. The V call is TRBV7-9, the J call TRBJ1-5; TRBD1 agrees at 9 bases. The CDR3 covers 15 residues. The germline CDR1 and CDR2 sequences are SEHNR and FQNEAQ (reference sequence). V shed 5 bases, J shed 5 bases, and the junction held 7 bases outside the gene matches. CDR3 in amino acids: CASSLGQGLHQPQHF. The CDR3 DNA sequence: TGTGCCAGCAGCCTGGGACAGGGACTTCATCAGCCCCAGCATTTT.

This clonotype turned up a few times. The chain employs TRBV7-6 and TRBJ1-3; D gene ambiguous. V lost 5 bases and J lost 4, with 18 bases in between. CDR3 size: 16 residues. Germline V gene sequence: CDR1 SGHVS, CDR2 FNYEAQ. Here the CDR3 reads CASSTSVGGIGNTIYF. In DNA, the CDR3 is TGTGCCAGCAGCACTTCAGTTGGAGGAATAGGAAACACCATATATTTT. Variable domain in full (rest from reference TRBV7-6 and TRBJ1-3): GAGVSQSPRYKVTKRGQDVALRCDPISGHVSLYWYRQALGQGPEFLTYFNYEAQQDKSGLPNDRFSAERPEGSISTLTIQRTEQRDSAMYRCASSTSVGGIGNTIYFGEGSWLTVV.

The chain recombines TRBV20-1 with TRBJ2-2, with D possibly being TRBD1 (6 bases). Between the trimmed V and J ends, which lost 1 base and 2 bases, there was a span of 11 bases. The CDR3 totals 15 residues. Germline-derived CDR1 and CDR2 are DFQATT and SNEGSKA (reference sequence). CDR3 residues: CSARARGVNTGELFF. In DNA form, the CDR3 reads TGCAGTGCTAGAGCCAGGGGAGTAAACACCGGGGAGCTGTTTTTT.

In DNA form, the CDR3 reads TGTGCCAGCAGTTTTGGCGGGAGTTGGGCAGATACGCAGTATTTT. Translation: CASSFGGSWADTQYF. The chain recombines TRBV28 with TRBJ2-3; 7 nucleotides agree with TRBD2. V trimming: 3 bases; J trimming: 4 bases; junction bases outside the gene matches: 7. CDR1 MDHEN and CDR2 SYDVKM come from the germline V gene. The length of the CDR3 is 15 residues.

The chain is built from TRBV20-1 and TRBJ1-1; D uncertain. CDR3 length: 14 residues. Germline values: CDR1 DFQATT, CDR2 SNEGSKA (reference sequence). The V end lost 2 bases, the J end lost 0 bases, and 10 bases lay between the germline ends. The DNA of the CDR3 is TGCAGTGCTAGAAAGGACGGGGTGAACACTGAAGCTTTCTTT. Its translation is CSARKDGVNTEAFF.

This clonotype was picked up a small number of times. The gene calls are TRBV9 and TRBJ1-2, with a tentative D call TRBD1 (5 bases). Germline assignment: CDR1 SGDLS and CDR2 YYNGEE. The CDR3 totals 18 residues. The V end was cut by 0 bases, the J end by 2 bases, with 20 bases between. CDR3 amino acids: CASSVDGGLALGNYGYTF. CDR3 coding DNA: TGTGCCAGCAGCGTAGATGGGGGACTGGCCCTCGGAAACTATGGCTACACCTTC.

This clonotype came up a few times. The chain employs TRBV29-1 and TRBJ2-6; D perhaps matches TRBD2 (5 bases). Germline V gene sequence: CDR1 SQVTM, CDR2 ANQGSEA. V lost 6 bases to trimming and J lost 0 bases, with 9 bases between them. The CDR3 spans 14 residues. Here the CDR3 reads CSVDWSSGANVLTF. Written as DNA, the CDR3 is TGCAGCGTGGACTGGAGCTCTGGGGCCAACGTCCTGACTTTC.

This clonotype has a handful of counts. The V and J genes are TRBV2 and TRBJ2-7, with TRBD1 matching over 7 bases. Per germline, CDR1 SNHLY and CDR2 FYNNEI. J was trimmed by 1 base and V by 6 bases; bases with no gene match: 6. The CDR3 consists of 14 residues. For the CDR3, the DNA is TGTGCCAGCAGCGAACCGACAGGGTCCTACGAGCAGTACTTC. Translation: CASSEPTGSYEQYF.

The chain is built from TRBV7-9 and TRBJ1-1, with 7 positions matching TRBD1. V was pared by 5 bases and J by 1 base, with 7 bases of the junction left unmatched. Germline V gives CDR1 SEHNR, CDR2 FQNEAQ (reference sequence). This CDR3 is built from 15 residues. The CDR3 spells CASSRGQAGNTEAFF. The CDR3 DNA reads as TGTGCCAGCAGCCGCGGACAGGCTGGGAACACTGAAGCTTTCTTT.

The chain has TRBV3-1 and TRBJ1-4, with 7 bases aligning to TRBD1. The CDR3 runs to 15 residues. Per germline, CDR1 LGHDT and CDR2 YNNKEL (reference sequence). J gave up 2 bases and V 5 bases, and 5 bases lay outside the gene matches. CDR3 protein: CASSDRVGTNEKLFF. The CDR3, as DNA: TGTGCCAGCAGCGACAGGGTTGGGACTAATGAAAAACTGTTTTTT.

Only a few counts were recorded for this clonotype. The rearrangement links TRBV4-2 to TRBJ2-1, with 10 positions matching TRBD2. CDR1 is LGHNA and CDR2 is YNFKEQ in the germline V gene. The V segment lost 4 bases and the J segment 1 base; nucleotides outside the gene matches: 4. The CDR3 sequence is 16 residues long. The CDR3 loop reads CASSPGLAVSYNEQFF. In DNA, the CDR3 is TGTGCCAGCAGCCCAGGACTAGCGGTATCCTACAATGAGCAGTTCTTC.

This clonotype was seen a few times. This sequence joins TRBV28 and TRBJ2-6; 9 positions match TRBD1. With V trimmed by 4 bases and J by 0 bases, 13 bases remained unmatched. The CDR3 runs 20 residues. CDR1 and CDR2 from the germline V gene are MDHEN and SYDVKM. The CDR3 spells CASSSHRTGETSSGANVLTF. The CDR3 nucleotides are TGTGCCAGCAGTTCACATCGGACAGGGGAAACTTCCTCTGGGGCCAACGTCCTGACTTTC.

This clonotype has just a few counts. Here the CDR3 reads CASSWTSNSGNTIYF. The CDR3 DNA sequence: TGTGCCAGTAGTTGGACCTCTAACTCTGGAAACACCATATATTTT. This chain connects TRBV19 to TRBJ1-3; D not certain. Germline CDR1 LNHDA, CDR2 SQIVND (reference sequence). The CDR3 is 15 residues long. V was clipped by 5 bases and J by 0 bases, with 11 bases between them.

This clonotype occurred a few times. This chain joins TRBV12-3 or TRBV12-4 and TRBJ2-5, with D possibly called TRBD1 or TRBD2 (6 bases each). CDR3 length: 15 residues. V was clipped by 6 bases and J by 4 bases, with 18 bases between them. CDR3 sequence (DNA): TGTGCCAGCAGCTCTTATGGGGGGCGGGGAGAGACCCAGTACTTC. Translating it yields CASSSYGGRGETQYF.

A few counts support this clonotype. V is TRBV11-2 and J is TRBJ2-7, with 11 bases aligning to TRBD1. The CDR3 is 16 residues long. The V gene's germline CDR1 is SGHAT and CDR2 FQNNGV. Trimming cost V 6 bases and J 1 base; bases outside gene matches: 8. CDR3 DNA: TGTGCCAGCAGGCAACCGGGACAGGGGGTTTCCTACGAGCAGTACTTC. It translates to CASRQPGQGVSYEQYF.

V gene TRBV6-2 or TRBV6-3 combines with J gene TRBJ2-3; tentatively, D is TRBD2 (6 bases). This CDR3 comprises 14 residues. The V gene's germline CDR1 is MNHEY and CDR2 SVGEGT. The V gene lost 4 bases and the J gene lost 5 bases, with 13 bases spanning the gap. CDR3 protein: CASSSREWRDTQYF. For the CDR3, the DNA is TGTGCCAGCAGTTCCCGGGAGTGGAGAGATACGCAGTATTTT.

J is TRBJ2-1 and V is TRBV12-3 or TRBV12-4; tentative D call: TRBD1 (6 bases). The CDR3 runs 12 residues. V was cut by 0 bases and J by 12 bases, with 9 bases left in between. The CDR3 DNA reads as TGTGCCAGCAGTTTAGCGGGCAGGGGGCAGTTCTTC. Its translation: CASSLAGRGQFF.

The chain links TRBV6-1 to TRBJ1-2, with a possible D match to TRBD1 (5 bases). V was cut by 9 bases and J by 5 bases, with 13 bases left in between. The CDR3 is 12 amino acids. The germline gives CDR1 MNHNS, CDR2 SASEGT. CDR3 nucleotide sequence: TGTGCCAGTGACAGCGGTCCTTATGGCTACACCTTC. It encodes CASDSGPYGYTF.

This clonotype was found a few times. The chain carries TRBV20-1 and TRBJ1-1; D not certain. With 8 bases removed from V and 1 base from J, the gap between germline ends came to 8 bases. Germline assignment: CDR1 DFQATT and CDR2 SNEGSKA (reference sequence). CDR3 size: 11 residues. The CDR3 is CSTGRNTEAFF. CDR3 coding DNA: TGCAGTACTGGTAGGAACACTGAAGCTTTCTTT.

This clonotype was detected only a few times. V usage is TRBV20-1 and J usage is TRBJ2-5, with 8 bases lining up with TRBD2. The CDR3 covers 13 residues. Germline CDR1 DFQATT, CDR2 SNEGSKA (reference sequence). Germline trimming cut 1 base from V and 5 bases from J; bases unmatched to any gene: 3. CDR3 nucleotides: TGCAGTGCTAGAGCACGGGAGGGGGAGACCCAGTACTTC. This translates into CSARAREGETQYF.

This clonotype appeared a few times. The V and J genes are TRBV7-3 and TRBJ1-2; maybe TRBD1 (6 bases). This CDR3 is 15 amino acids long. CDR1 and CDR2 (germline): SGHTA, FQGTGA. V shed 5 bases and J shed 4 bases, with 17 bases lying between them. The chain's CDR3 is CASSHTGGQGYGYTF. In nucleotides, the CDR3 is TGTGCCAGCAGCCACACGGGGGGGCAGGGCTATGGCTACACCTTC.

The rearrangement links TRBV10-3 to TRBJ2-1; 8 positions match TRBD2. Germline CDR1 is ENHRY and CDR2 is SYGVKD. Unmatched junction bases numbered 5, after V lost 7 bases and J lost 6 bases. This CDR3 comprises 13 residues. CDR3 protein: CAITPGLVNEQFF. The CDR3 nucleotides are TGTGCCATCACCCCGGGACTAGTCAATGAGCAGTTCTTC.